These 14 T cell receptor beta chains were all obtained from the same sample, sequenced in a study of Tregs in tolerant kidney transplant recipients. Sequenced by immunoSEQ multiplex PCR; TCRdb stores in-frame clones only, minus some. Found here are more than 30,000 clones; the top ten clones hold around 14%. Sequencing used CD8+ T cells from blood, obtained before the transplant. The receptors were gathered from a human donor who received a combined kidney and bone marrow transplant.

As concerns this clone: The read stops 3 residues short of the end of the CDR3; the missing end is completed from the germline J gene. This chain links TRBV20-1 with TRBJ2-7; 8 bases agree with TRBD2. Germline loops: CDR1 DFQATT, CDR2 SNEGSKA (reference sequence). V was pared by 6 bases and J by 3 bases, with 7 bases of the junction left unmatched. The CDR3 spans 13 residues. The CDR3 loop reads CSAAGLENYEQYF. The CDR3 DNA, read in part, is TGCAGTGCCGCGGGACTAGAAAACTACGAG.

The CDR3 DNA, read in part, is TGCAGTGCTAGAGGACAGGGGATCAGGCGGACC. Protein product: CSARGQGIRRT. The full CDR3 protein reads CSARGQGIRRTQYF. V and J are TRBV20-1 and TRBJ2-5; 8 bases line up with TRBD1. The read terminates 3 residues ahead of where the CDR3 ends, so the germline J gene completes it. CDR3 length: 14 amino acids. Trimming took 1 base from V and 7 from J; bases not matched to a gene: 8. Germline V gene sequence: CDR1 DFQATT, CDR2 SNEGSKA (reference sequence).

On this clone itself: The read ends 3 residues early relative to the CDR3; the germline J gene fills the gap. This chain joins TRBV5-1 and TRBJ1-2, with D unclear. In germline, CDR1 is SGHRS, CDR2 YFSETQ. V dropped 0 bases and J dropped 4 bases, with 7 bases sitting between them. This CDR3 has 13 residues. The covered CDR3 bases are TGCGCCAGCAGCTTGGCGAGGGCCTATGGC. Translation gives CASSLARAYG. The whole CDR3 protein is CASSLARAYGYTF.

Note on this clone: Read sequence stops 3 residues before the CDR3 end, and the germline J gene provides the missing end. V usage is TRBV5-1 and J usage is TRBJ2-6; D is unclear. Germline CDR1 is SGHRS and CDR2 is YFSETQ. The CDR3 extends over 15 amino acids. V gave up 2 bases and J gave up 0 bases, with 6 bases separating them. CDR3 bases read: TGCGCCAGCAGCTTCCCAGACTCTGGGGCCAACGTC. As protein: CASSFPDSGANV. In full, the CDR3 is CASSFPDSGANVLTF.

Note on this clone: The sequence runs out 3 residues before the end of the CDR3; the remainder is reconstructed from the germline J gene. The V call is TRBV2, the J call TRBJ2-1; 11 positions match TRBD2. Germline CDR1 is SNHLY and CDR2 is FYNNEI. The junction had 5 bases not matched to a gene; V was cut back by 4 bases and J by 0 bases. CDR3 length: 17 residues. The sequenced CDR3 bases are TGTGCCAGCAGTGCGGGACTAGCGGACAGCTCCTACAATGAG. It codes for CASSAGLADSSYNE. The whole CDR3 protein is CASSAGLADSSYNEQFF.

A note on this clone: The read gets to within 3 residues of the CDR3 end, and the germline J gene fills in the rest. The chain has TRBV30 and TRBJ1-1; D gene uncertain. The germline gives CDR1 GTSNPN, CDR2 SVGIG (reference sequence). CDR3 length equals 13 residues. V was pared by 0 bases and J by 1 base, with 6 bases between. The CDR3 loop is CAWSVQKNTEAFF. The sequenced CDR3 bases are TGTGCCTGGAGTGTACAGAAGAACACTGAA.

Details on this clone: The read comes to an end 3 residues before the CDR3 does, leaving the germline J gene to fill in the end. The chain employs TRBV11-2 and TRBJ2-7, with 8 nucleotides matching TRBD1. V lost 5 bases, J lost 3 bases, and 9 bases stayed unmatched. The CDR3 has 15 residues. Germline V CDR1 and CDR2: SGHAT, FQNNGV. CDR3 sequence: CASSRAGQGDYEQYF. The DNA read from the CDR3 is TGTGCCAGCAGCCGAGCTGGACAGGGTGACTACGAG.

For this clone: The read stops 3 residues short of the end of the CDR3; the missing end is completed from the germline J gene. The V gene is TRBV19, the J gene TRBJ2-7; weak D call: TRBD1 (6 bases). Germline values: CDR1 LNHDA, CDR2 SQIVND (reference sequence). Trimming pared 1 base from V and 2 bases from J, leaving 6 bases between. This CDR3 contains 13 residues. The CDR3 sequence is CASSIGQAYEQYF. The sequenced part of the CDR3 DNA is TGTGCCAGTAGTATAGGACAGGCCTACGAG.

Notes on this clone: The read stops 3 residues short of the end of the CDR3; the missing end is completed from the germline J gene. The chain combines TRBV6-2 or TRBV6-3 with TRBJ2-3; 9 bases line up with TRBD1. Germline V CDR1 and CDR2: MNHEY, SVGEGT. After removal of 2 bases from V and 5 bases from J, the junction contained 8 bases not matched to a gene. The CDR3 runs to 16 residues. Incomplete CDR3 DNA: TGTGCCAGCAGTTACCTGCCCGGGACAGGGAGAGATACG. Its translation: CASSYLPGTGRDT. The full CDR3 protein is CASSYLPGTGRDTQYF.

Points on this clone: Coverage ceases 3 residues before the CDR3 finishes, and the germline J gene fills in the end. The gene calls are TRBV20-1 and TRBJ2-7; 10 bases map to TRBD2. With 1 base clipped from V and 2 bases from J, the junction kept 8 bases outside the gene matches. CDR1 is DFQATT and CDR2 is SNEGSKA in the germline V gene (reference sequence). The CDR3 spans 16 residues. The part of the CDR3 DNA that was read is TGCAGTGCTAGAGGCCAACTAGCGGGGCGCCCCTACGAG. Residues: CSARGQLAGRPYE. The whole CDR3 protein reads CSARGQLAGRPYEQYF.

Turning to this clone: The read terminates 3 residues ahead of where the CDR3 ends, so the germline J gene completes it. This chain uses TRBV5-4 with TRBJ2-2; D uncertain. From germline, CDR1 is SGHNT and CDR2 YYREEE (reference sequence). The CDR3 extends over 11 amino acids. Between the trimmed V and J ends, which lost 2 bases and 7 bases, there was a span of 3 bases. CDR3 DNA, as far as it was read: TGTGCCAGCAGCTTCGGCGGGGAG. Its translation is CASSFGGE. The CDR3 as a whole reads CASSFGGELFF.

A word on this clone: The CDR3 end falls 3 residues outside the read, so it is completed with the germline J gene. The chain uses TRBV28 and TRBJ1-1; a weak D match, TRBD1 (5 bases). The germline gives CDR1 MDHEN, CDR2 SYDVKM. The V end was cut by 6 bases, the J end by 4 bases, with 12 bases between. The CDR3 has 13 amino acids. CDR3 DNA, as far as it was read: TGTGCCAGCAGACCCCAGGGAACCACTGAA. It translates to CASRPQGTTE. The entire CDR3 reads CASRPQGTTEAFF. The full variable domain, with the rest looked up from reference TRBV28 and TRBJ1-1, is DVKVTQSSRYLVKRTGEKVFLECVQDMDHENMFWYRQDPGLGLRLIYFSYDVKMKEKGDIPEGYSVSREKKERFSLILESASTNQTSMYLCASRPQGTTEAFFGQGTRLTVV.

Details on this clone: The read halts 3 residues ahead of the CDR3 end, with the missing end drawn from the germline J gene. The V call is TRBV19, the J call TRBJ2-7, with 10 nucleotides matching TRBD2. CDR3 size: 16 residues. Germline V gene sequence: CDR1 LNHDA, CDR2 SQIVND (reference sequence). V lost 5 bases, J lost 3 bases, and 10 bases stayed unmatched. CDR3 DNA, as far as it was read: TGTGCCAGTAGTTCATTTACTAGCGGGAACTTCTACGAG. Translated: CASSSFTSGNFYE. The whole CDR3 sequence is CASSSFTSGNFYEQYF.

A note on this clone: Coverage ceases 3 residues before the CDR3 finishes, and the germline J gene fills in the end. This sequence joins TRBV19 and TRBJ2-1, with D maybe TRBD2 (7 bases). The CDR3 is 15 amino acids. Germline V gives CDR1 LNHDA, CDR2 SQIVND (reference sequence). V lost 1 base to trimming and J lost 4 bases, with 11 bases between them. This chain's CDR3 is CASSIVGRGYNEQFF. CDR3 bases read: TGTGCCAGTAGTATAGTGGGGAGGGGGTACAATGAG. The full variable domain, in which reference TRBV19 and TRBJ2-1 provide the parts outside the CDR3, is DGGITQSPKYLFRKEGQNVTLSCEQNLNHDAMYWYRQDPGQGLRLIYYSQIVNDFQKGDIAEGYSVSREKKESFPLTVTSAQKNPTAFYLCASSIVGRGYNEQFFGPGTRLTVL.